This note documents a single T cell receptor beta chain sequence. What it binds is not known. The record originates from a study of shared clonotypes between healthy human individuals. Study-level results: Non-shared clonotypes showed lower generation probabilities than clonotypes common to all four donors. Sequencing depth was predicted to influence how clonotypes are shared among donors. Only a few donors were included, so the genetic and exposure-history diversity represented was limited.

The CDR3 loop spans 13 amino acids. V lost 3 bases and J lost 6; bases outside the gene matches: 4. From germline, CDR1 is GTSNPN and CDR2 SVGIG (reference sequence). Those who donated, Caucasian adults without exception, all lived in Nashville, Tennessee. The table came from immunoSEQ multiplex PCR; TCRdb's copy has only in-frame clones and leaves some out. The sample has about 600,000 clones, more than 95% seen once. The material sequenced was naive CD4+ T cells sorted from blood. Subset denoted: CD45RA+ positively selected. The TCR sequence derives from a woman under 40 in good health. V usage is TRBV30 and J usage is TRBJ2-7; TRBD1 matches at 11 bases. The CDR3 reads CAWRRTGGVEQYF. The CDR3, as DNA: TGTGCCTGGAGACGGACAGGGGGCGTCGAGCAGTACTTC.